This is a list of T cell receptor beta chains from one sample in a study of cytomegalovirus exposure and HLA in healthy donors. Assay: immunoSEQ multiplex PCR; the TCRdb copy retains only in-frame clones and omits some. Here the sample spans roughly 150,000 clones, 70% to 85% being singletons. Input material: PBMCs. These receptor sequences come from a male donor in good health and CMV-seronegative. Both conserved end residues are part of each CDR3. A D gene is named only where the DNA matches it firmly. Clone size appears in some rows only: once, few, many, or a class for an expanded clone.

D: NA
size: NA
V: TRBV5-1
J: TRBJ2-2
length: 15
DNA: TGCGCCAGCAGCCCCGGACTAACGACGACCGGGGAGCTGTTTTTT
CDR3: CASSPGLTTTGELFF

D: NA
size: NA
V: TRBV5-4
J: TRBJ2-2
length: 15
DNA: TGTGCCAGCAGCTGGGGCGGGACCCAGGCCCGGGAGCTGTTTTTT
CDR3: CASSWGGTQARELFF

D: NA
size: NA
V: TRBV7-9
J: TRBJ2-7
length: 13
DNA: TGTGCCAGCAGCTCGGGGTATATGGGTGAGCAGTACTTC
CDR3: CASSSGYMGEQYF

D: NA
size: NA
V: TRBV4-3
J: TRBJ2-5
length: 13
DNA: TGCGCCAGCAGCCCGAGGGCAGGAGAGACCCAGTACTTC
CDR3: CASSPRAGETQYF

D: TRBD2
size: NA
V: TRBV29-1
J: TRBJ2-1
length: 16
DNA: TGCAGCGTCGCCTATAGACTAGCGGGAGGGCCAGGGGAGCAGTTCTTC
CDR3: CSVAYRLAGGPGEQFF

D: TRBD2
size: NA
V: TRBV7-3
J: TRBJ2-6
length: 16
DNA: TGTGCCAGCAGCTTTGGCGGGAGGACCAGGGCCAACGTCCTGACTTTC
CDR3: CASSFGGRTRANVLTF

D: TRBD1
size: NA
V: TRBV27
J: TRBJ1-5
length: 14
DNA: TGTGCCAGCCGACAGGGGGCTGGCAATCAGCCCCAGCATTTT
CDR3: CASRQGAGNQPQHF

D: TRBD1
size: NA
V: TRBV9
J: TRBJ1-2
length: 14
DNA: TGTGCCAGCAGCGCCGGCAGGGGGGACTATGGCTACACCTTC
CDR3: CASSAGRGDYGYTF

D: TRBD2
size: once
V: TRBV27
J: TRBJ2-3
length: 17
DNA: TGTGCCAGCAGTTCCTCGACTAGCCCACCTCTAACAGATACGCAGTATTTT
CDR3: CASSSSTSPPLTDTQYF

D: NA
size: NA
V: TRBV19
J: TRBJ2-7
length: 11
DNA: TGTGCCAGTAGTACCAAGAACGAGCAGTACTTC
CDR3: CASSTKNEQYF

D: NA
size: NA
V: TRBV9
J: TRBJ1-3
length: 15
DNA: TGTGCCAGCAGCGTATACAGCTCCTGGGGAAACACCATATATTTT
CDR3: CASSVYSSWGNTIYF

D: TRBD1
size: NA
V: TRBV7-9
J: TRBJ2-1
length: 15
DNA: TGTGCCAGCAGTTCTACCGGGACAGGATACAATGAGCAGTTCTTC
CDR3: CASSSTGTGYNEQFF

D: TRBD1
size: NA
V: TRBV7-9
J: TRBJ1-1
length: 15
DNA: TGTGCCAGCAGCCCCCGGACAGGTATGAACACTGAAGCTTTCTTT
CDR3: CASSPRTGMNTEAFF

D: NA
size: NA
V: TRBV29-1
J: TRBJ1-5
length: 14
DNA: TGCAGCGTTGTCCTCCAGGGAGGCAGACAGCCCCAGCATTTT
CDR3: CSVVLQGGRQPQHF

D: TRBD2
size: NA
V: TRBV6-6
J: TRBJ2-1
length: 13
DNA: TGTGCCAGCGGGACTAGCGTCTACAATGAGCAGTTCTTC
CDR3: CASGTSVYNEQFF

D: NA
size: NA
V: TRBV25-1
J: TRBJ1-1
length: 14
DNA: TGTGCCAGCGGCTCACAGGGTCTGAACACTGAAGCTTTCTTT
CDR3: CASGSQGLNTEAFF

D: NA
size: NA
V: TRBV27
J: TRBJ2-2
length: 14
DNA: TGTGCCAAGCCCGGGACTTTTAACACCGGGGAGCTGTTTTTT
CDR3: CAKPGTFNTGELFF

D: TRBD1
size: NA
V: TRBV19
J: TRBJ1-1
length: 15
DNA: TGTGCCAGTATGGATCTGACAGGGGTGAACACTGAAGCTTTCTTT
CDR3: CASMDLTGVNTEAFF

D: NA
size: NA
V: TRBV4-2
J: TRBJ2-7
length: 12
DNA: TGTGCCAGCAGCGGTCACAGGGTTGAGCAGTACTTC
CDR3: CASSGHRVEQYF

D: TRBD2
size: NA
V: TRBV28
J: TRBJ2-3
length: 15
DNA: TGTGCCAGCAGCGCCCAGCGGGACGTCGCCGATACGCAGTATTTT
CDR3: CASSAQRDVADTQYF

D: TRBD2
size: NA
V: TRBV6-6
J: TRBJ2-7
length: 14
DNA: TGTGCCAGCAGTTTAGCGGGAGACCCCCACGAGCAGTACTTC
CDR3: CASSLAGDPHEQYF

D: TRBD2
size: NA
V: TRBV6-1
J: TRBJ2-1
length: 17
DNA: TGTGCCAGCAGTGAAGTGGCTAGCGGGATAGGAGGCAATGAGCAGTTCTTC
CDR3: CASSEVASGIGGNEQFF

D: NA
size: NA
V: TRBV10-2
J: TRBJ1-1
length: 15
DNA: TGCGCCAGCAAGGGGGTAGCTCGCGGGCACACTGAAGCTTTCTTT
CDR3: CASKGVARGHTEAFF

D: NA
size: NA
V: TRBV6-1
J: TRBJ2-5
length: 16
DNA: TGTGCCAGCAGTGAACATCGACTCAAGAGGGCAACGACCCAGTACTTC
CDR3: CASSEHRLKRATTQYF

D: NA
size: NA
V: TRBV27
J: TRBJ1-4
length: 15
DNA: TGTGCCAGCAGTGCCACCCAGGGGACCAATGAAAAACTGTTTTTT
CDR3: CASSATQGTNEKLFF

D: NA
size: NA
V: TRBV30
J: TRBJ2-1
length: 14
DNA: TGTGCCTGGAGTATAGGGGGGAGGGGTAATGAGCAGTTCTTC
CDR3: CAWSIGGRGNEQFF

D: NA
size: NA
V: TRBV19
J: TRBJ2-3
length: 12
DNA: TGTGCCAGTAGTAGAGCCACAGATACGCAGTATTTT
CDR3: CASSRATDTQYF

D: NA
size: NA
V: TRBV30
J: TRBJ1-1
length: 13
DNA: TGTGCCTGGAAATGGGGGCGCGACACTGAAGCTTTCTTT
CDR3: CAWKWGRDTEAFF

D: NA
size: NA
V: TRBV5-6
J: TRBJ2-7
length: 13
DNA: TGTGCCAGCAGCTTGACTGACAGCTACGAGCAGTACTTC
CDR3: CASSLTDSYEQYF

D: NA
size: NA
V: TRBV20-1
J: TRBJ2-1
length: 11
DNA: TGCAGTGCTAACAGAGACAATGAGCAGTTCTTC
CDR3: CSANRDNEQFF

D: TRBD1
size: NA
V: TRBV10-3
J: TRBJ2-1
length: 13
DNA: TGTGCCATCGGGACAGGGGGCGGAAATGAGCAGTTCTTC
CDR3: CAIGTGGGNEQFF

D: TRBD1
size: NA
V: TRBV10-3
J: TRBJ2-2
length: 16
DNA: TGTGCCATCAGTGAGAGGACAGGGGTGGACACCGGGGAGCTGTTTTTT
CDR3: CAISERTGVDTGELFF

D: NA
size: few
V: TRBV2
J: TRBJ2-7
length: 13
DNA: TGTGCCAGCAACCTCCCTGGGGGGAACGAGCAGTACTTC
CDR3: CASNLPGGNEQYF

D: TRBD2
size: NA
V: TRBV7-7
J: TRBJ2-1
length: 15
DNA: TGTGCTAGCAGCCCTACTAGCGGGAGACCCCATGAGCAGTTCTTC
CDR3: CASSPTSGRPHEQFF

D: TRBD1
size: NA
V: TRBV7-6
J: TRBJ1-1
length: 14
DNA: TGTGCCAGCAGCTTGGGACAGGGTCTGACTGAAGCTTTCTTT
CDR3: CASSLGQGLTEAFF

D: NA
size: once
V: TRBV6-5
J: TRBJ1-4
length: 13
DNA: TGTGCCAGCACCGGAGGAACTAATGAAAAACTGTTTTTT
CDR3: CASTGGTNEKLFF

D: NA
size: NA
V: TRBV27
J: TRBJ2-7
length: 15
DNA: TGTGCCAGCAGGGGCTTTTGGAAAAGCTCCTACGAGCAGTACTTC
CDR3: CASRGFWKSSYEQYF

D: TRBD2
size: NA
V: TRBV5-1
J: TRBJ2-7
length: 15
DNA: TGCGCCAGCAGCCTACTAGCGGGAGAGGAGTACGAGCAGTACTTC
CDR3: CASSLLAGEEYEQYF

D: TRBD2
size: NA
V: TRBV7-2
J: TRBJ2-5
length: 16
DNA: TGTGCCAGCAGCTTCATAGGGACTAGCGGTAAAGAGACCCAGTACTTC
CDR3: CASSFIGTSGKETQYF

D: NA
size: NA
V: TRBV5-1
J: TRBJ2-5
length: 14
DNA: TGCGCCAGCAGCTCCCTCTCGGGGCAAGAGACCCAGTACTTC
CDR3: CASSSLSGQETQYF

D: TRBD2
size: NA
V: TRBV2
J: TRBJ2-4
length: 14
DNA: TGTGCCAGCCGCAGCGGGGAGGACGAAAGGGGTCAGTACTTC
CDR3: CASRSGEDERGQYF

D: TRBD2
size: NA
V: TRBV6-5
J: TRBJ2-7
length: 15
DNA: TGTGCCAGCAGTTACTCGCCTAGCGGGAGTTACGAGCAGTACTTC
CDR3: CASSYSPSGSYEQYF

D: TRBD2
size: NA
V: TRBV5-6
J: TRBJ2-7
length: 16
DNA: TGTGCCAGCAGTTGGGGACTAGCGGGAGGCGGTTACGAGCAGTACTTC
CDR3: CASSWGLAGGGYEQYF

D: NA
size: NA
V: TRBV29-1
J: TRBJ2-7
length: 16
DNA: TGCAGCGTTTTCCCCGATCCCTACTCGGGAGCCTACGAGCAGTACTTC
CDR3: CSVFPDPYSGAYEQYF

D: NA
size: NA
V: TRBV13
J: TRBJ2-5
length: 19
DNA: TGTGCCAGCAGCTTAGGATTGGGCCGCAGGGTATCGGGTGGAAGGACCCAGTACTTC
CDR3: CASSLGLGRRVSGGRTQYF

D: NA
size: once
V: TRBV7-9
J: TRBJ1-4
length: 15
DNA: TGTGCCAGCAGCGCATCTCGGGCGGGGTTGGAGAAACTGTTTTTT
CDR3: CASSASRAGLEKLFF

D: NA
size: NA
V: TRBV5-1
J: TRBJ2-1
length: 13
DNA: TGCGCCAGCAGCATCTCGGGATACAATGAGCAGTTCTTC
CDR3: CASSISGYNEQFF

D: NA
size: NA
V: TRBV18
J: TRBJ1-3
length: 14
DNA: TGTGCCAGCTCACCATCGGTTACTGGAAACACCATATATTTT
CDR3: CASSPSVTGNTIYF